This record looks at one T cell receptor beta chain sequence and its context. These data originate in a study of blood T cell repertoires in COVID-19. The V and J ends lost 0 bases and 0 bases respectively, with 14 bases between them. The germline V gene encodes CDR1 LGHDT and CDR2 YNNKEL (reference sequence). This CDR3 is 17 amino acids long. Profiling relied on immunoSEQ multiplex PCR, and the TCRdb table lists in-frame clones only, not all of them. The data show about 120,000 clones, with about 78% seen just once and approximately 2.4% held by the top ten. Input material: peripheral blood. The receptor was derived from a man aged 65 to 85 with acute or convalescent COVID-19. This sequence joins TRBV3-1 (or the pseudogene TRBV3-2) and TRBJ1-1; tentatively, D is TRBD1 (6 bases). The CDR3 coding sequence is TGTGCCAGCAGCCAAGATCGGCAGGGGAGCATGAACACTGAAGCTTTCTTT. As protein: CASSQDRQGSMNTEAFF.